These 5 T cell receptor beta chains came from one sample sequenced in a study of shared clonotypes between healthy human individuals. Clones were sequenced by immunoSEQ multiplex PCR, and TCRdb holds only the in-frame ones, with some missing. The repertoire holds a few hundred thousand clones, with around 77% as singletons. The sequencing input was PBMCs. The receptor source for this set is a woman in her 40s in good health. Some clones in this sample may be carry-over from other donors' samples.

Details on this clone: A far larger clone is only one base removed, so a read error is likely. The chain links TRBV6-1 to TRBJ2-5; TRBD1 or TRBD2 may be the D gene (5 bases each). The end of the DNA fits TRBJ2-7 better, so the J call may be wrong. The CDR3 contains 13 residues. CDR1 is MNHNS, CDR2 SASEGT, per germline. The CDR3 DNA is TGTGCCAGCAGCTGGGGGTCTTCCTACGAGCAGTACTTC. Translating it yields CASSWGSSYEQYF.

V gene TRBV4-1 combines with J gene TRBJ2-5; 10 nucleotides agree with TRBD1. The CDR3 extends over 16 amino acids. Germline CDR1 reads MGHRA; CDR2 reads YSYEKL. The V gene end was trimmed by 0 bases and the J gene end by 5 bases; junction bases not matched to a gene: 6. CDR3 in DNA: TGCGCCAGCAGCCAAGATGGGACAGGGGTGGCGGAGACCCAGTACTTC. Encoded protein: CASSQDGTGVAETQYF.

Concerning this clone: This specimen includes other DNA sequences encoding the same CDR3. The rearrangement uses TRBV2 and TRBJ2-5; D unclear. CDR3 size: 11 residues. Germline V lookup: CDR1 SNHLY, CDR2 FYNNEI. Trimming left V 2 bases short and J 5 bases short, with 3 bases between. The CDR3 spells CASSERETQYF. The CDR3 DNA reads as TGTGCCAGCAGTGAAAGGGAGACCCAGTACTTC.

This sequence joins TRBV11-2 and TRBJ2-1, with 7 bases aligning to TRBD2. Germline CDR1 reads SGHAT; CDR2 reads FQNNGV. This CDR3 spans 14 amino acids. V trimming: 6 bases; J trimming: 7 bases; junction bases outside the gene matches: 9. The CDR3 sequence: CASSFTGGVNEQFF. The CDR3 coding sequence is TGTGCCAGCAGTTTCACGGGAGGTGTAAATGAGCAGTTCTTC. Based on the CDR3 plus reference TRBV11-2 and TRBJ2-1, the full variable domain is EAGVAQSPRYKIIEKRQSVAFWCNPISGHATLYWYQQILGQGPKLLIQFQNNGVVDDSQLPKDRFSAERLKGVDSTLKIQPAKLEDSAVYLCASSFTGGVNEQFFGPGTRLTVL.

Of note for this clone: A clone one base away is much larger, so this may be a read error. This sample also contains other DNA sequences that code for the same CDR3. The V call is TRBV7-2, the J call TRBJ1-4; no definite D call. The CDR3 is made up of 13 amino acids. In germline, CDR1 is SGHTA, CDR2 FQGNSA. V shed 0 bases and J shed 14 bases, with 13 bases lying between them. CDR3 loop: CASSLAWSNLLFF. The DNA for the CDR3 is TGTGCCAGCAGCTTAGCTTGGTCCAACCTCCTGTTTTTT.